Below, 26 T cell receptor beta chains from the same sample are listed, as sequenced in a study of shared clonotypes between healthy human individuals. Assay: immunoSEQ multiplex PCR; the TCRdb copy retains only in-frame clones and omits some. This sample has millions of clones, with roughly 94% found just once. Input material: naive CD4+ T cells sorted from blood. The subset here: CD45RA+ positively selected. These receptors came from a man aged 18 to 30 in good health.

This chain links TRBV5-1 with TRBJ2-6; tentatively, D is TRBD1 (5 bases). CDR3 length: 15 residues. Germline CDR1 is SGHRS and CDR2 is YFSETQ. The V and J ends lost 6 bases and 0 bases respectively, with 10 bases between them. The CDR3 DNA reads TGCGCCAGCAAGGCAGGGTACTCTGGGGCCAACGTCCTGACTTTC. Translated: CASKAGYSGANVLTF.

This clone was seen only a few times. CDR3 sequence reads: CASSLGRTGGNTEAFF. The DNA of the CDR3 is TGTGCCAGCAGCTTAGGAAGGACAGGGGGCAACACTGAAGCTTTCTTT. This chain uses TRBV7-9 with TRBJ1-1, with 11 bases identical to TRBD1. The ends lost 1 base at V and 2 bases at J; junction bases unmatched: 3. This CDR3 is built from 16 residues. CDR1 and CDR2 (germline): SEHNR, FQNEAQ (reference sequence).

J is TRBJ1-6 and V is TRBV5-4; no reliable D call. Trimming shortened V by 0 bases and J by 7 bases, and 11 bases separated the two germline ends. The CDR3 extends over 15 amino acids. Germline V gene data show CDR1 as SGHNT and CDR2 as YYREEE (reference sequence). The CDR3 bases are TGTGCCAGCAGCTTGGAGCTGGGGTGGAATTCACCCCTCCACTTT. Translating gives CASSLELGWNSPLHF.

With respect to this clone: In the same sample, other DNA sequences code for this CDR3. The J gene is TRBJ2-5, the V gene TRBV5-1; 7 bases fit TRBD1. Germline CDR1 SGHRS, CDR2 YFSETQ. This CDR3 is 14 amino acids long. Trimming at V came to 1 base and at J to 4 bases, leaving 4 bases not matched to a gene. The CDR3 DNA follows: TGCGCCAGCAGCTTGAGGGGGCAAGGAGAGACCCAGTACTTC. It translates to CASSLRGQGETQYF.

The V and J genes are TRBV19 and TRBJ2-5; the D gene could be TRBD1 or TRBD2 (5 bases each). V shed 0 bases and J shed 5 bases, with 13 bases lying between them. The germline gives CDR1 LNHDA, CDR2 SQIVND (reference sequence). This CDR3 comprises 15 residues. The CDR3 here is CASSIDQGRGETQYF. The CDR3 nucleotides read TGTGCCAGTAGTATAGATCAGGGTCGAGGGGAGACCCAGTACTTC.

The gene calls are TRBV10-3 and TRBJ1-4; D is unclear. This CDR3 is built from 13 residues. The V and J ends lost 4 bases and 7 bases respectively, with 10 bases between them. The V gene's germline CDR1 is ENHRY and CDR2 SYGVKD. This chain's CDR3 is CAISGGVTEKLFF. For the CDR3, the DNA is TGTGCCATCAGTGGCGGGGTTACTGAAAAACTGTTTTTT.

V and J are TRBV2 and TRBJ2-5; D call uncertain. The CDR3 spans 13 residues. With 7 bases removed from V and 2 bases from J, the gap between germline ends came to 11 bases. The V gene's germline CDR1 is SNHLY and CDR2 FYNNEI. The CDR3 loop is CASNIRRQETQYF. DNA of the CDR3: TGTGCCAGCAACATCAGGCGTCAAGAGACCCAGTACTTC.

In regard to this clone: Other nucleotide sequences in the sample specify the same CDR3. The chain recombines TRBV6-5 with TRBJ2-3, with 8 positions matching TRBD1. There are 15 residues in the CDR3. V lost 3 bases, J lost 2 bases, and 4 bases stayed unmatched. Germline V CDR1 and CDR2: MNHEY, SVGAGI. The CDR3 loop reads CASSYQGASTDTQYF. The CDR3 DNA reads TGTGCCAGCAGTTATCAGGGGGCCTCCACAGATACGCAGTATTTT.

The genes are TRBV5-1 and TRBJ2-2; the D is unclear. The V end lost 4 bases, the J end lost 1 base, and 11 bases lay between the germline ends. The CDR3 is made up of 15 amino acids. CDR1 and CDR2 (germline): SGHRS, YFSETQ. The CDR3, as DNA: TGCGCCAGCAGCGCCGACACAAGGAACACCGGGGAGCTGTTTTTT. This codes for CASSADTRNTGELFF.

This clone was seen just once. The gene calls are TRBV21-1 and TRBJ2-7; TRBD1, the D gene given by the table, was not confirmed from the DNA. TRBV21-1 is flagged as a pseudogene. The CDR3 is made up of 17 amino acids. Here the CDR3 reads CASSTTGGNLGAYEQYF. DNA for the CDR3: TGTGCCAGCAGCACGACAGGGGGTAACCTGGGAGCCTACGAGCAGTACTTC.

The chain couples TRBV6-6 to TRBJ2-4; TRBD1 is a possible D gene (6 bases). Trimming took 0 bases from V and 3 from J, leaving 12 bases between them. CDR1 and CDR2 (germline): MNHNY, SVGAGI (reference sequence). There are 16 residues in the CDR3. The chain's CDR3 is CASSYSPYRDKNIQYF. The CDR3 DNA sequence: TGTGCCAGCAGTTACTCACCGTACAGGGACAAAAACATTCAGTACTTC.

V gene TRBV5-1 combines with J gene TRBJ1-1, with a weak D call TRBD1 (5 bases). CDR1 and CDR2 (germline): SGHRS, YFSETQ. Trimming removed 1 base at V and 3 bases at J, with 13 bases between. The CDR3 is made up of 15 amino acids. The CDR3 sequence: CASSLRSGTDTEAFF. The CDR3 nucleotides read TGCGCCAGCAGCTTGCGGTCAGGGACTGACACTGAAGCTTTCTTT.

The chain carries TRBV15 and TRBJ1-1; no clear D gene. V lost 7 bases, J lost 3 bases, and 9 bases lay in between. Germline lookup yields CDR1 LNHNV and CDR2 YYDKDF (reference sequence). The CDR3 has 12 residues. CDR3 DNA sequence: TGTGCCACCAAAACCCCATACACTGAAGCTTTCTTT. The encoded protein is CATKTPYTEAFF. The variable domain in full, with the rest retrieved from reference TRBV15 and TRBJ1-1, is DAMVIQNPRYQVTQFGKPVTLSCSQTLNHNVMYWYQQKSSQAPKLLFHYYDKDFNNEADTPDNFQSRRPNTSFCFLDIRSPGLGDTAMYLCATKTPYTEAFFGQGTRLTVV.

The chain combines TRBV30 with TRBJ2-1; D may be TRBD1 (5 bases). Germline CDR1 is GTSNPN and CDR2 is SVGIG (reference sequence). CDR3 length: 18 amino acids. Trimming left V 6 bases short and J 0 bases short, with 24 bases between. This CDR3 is CACTLRVLGTFSYNEQFF. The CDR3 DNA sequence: TGTGCCTGCACACTCAGGGTCCTAGGAACTTTCTCCTACAATGAGCAGTTCTTC.

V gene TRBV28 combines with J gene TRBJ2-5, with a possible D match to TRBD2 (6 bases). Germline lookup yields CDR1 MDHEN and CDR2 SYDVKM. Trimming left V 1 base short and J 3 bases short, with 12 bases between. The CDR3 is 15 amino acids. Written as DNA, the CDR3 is TGTGCCAGCAGTTTATCCCAGGGACTTAAAGAGACCCAGTACTTC. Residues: CASSLSQGLKETQYF.

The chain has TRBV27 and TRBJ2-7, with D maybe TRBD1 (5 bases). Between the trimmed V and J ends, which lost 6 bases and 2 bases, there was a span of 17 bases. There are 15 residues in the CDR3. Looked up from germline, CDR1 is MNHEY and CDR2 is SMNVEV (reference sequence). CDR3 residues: CASSLNPRVPYEQYF. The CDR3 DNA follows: TGTGCCAGCAGCCTCAACCCCAGGGTCCCCTACGAGCAGTACTTC.

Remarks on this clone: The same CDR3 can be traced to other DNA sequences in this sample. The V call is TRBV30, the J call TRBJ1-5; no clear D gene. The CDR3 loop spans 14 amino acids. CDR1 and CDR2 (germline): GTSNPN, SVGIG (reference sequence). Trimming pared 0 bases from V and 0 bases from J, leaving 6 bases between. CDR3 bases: TGTGCCTGGAGTGTAGCAGATAGCAATCAGCCCCAGCATTTT. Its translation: CAWSVADSNQPQHF.

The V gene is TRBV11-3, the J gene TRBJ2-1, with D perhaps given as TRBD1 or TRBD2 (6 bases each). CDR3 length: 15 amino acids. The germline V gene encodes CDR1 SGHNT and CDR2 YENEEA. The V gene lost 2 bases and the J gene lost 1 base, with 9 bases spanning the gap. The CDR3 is CASSLRGESYNEQFF. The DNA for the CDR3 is TGTGCCAGCAGCTTAAGGGGGGAGTCCTACAATGAGCAGTTCTTC.

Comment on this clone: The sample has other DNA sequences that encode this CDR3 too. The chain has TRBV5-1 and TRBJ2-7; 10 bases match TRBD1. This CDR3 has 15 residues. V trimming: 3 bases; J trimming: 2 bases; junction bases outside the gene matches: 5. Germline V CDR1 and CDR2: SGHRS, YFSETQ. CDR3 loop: CASSSPGTGAYEQYF. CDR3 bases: TGCGCCAGCAGCTCACCCGGGACAGGGGCCTACGAGCAGTACTTC.

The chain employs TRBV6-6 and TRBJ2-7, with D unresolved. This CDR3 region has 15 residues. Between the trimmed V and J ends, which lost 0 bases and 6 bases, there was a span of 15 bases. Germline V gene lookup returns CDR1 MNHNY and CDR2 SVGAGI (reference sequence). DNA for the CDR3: TGTGCCAGCAGTTACTCTGGGGTGTCCTCGGGCGAGCAGTACTTC. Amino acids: CASSYSGVSSGEQYF.

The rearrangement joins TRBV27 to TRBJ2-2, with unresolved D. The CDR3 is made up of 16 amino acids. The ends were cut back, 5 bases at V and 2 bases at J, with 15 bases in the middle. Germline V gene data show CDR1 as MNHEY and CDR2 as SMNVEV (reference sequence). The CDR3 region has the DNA TGTGCCAGCAGTCAAGCTAGTACCAGCAACACCGGGGAGCTGTTTTTT. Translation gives CASSQASTSNTGELFF.

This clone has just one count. CDR3 loop: CSVAGRSYNEQFF. In DNA form, the CDR3 reads TGCAGCGTTGCCGGGAGGTCCTACAATGAGCAGTTCTTC. V is TRBV29-1 and J is TRBJ2-1, with 7 bases matching TRBD2. CDR3 size: 13 residues. Trimming took 4 bases from V and 1 from J; bases not matched to a gene: 1. Germline lookup yields CDR1 SQVTM and CDR2 ANQGSEA.

The CDR3 spells CASSPSTGYGYTF. For the CDR3, the DNA is TGTGCCAGCAGTCCATCGACGGGCTATGGCTACACCTTC. V and J are TRBV27 and TRBJ1-2; D is ambiguous. The CDR3 has 13 amino acids. Germline-derived CDR1 and CDR2 are MNHEY and SMNVEV (reference sequence). Trimming cost V 5 bases and J 4 bases, with 11 bases left between them.

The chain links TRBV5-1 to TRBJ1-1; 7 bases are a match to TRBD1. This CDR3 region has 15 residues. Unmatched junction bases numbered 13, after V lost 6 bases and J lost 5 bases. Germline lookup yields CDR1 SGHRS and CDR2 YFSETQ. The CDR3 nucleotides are TGCGCCAGCACTTTGGGAGGGGGCGCGGGAACTGAAGCTTTCTTT. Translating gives CASTLGGGAGTEAFF.

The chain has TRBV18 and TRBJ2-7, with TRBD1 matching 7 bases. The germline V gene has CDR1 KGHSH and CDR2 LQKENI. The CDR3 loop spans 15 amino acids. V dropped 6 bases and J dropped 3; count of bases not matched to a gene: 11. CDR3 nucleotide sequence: TGTGCCAGCTCCCCTCTCCCGGGACAGTACTACGAGCAGTACTTC. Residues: CASSPLPGQYYEQYF. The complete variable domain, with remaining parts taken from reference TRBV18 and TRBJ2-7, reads NAGVMQNPRHLVRRRGQEARLRCSPMKGHSHVYWYRQLPEEGLKFMVYLQKENIIDESGMPKERFSAEFPKEGPSILRIQQVVRGDSAAYFCASSPLPGQYYEQYFGPGTRLTVT.

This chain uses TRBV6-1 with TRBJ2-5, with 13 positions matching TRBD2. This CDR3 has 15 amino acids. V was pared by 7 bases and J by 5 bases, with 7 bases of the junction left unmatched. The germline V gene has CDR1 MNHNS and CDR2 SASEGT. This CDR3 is CASTPRTSGGETQYF. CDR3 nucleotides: TGTGCCAGCACCCCCCGGACTAGCGGGGGTGAGACCCAGTACTTC.